A selection of T cell receptor beta chains follows, all from one sample in a study of shared clonotypes between healthy human individuals. Sequenced by immunoSEQ multiplex PCR; TCRdb stores in-frame clones only, minus some. The sample shows some 2.1 million clones, 95% of them seen only once. Sequencing was carried out using naive CD4+ T cells sorted from blood. The receptors stem from a man between 18 and 29 years old in good health. CDR3s include the opening cysteine and the closing phenylalanine or tryptophan.

v_call: TRBV27; cdr3_aa: CASSLFSRDRGNSPLHF
v_call: TRBV19; cdr3_aa: CASGEGDQPQHF
v_call: TRBV4-1; cdr3_aa: CASSQPPGLADRGQFF
v_call: TRBV5-6; cdr3_aa: CASGRGSYNSPLHF
v_call: TRBV10-3; cdr3_aa: CAISESSVVMEQYF
v_call: TRBV6-5; cdr3_aa: CASSYSGTGLYEQYF
v_call: TRBV30; cdr3_aa: CAWRFRGRTEKLFF
v_call: TRBV5-1; cdr3_aa: CASSLADSLNTEAFF
v_call: TRBV14; cdr3_aa: CASSQMGGDTQYF
v_call: TRBV28; cdr3_aa: CASSSAGIRAETQYF
v_call: TRBV9; cdr3_aa: CASSPHPNGPLSYEQYF
v_call: TRBV23-1; cdr3_aa: CASSQSGRSNQETQYF
v_call: TRBV5-4; cdr3_aa: CASSLQGRRDWTYGYTF
v_call: TRBV5-1; cdr3_aa: CASSSRGEWTLHF
v_call: TRBV6-4; cdr3_aa: CASKVTGGDSYGYTF
v_call: TRBV18; cdr3_aa: CASSPDGTNYGYTF
v_call: TRBV7-9; cdr3_aa: CASSPMVSTDTQYF
v_call: TRBV2; cdr3_aa: CASNREGRTDTQYF
v_call: TRBV15; cdr3_aa: CATSRGTGNQPQHF
v_call: TRBV2; cdr3_aa: CASRVSWHNEQFF
v_call: TRBV28; cdr3_aa: CASRPIQQGGSNQPQHF
v_call: TRBV10-3; cdr3_aa: CATATLTDTQYF
v_call: TRBV5-1; cdr3_aa: CASSSRDLTYMEQFF
v_call: TRBV7-9; cdr3_aa: CASSPLTSGTIGELFF
v_call: TRBV7-8; cdr3_aa: CASSLSGPMNTEAFF
v_call: TRBV30; cdr3_aa: CAWSEWRDFTGELFF
v_call: TRBV7-9; cdr3_aa: CASSLGIYGYTF
v_call: TRBV18; cdr3_aa: CASSPVSGSGAYGYTF
v_call: TRBV21-1; cdr3_aa: CASSKARGIEQYF
v_call: TRBV29-1; cdr3_aa: CSVAHRLYYEQYF
v_call: TRBV27; cdr3_aa: CASSLAAGYGYTF
v_call: TRBV6-1; cdr3_aa: CASSTPVGTNEKLFF
v_call: TRBV27; cdr3_aa: CASSFWRGDQETQYF
v_call: TRBV6-6; cdr3_aa: CASSYKTSGGRAQYF
v_call: TRBV28; cdr3_aa: CASSLTGVTGELFF
v_call: TRBV13; cdr3_aa: CASSHRGSGRVYEQYF
v_call: TRBV10-1; cdr3_aa: CASSGPKGATNTGELFF
v_call: TRBV5-1; cdr3_aa: CASSPGITGAGRETQYF
v_call: TRBV28; cdr3_aa: CASSSYANNEQFF
v_call: TRBV5-1; cdr3_aa: CASGLTSGADTQYF
v_call: TRBV10-3; cdr3_aa: CAISESGTGVAFF
v_call: TRBV7-6; cdr3_aa: CASSLGGRDSNQPQHF
v_call: TRBV2; cdr3_aa: CASGQSSGANVLTF
v_call: TRBV7-9; cdr3_aa: CASSLEVLTPMNTEAFF
v_call: TRBV14; cdr3_aa: CASSREPRAANYGYTF
v_call: TRBV7-9; cdr3_aa: CASSLGDREHKDTQYF
v_call: TRBV7-9; cdr3_aa: CASSFGAGQGSNEKLFF
v_call: TRBV9; cdr3_aa: CASSEIAGVGYNEQFF
v_call: TRBV28; cdr3_aa: CASSKQEPNEQYF
v_call: TRBV5-4; cdr3_aa: CASSFARTVQETQYF
v_call: TRBV18; cdr3_aa: CASSVQGAGEQFF